These T cell receptor beta chains were read from a single sample in a study of OX40 agonist ivuxolimab in advanced cancers. The assay was immunoSEQ multiplex PCR, and TCRdb's table has in-frame clones only and misses some. The table has some 40,000 clones, more than 80% seen once; the top ten hold approximately 15%. Sequenced here: CD4+ or CD8+ T cells sorted from blood, sampled in a trial of the OX40 agonist ivuxolimab. The receptors stem from an adult with an advanced solid tumor such as melanoma, head and neck, liver or kidney cancer. CDR3s include the opening cysteine and the closing phenylalanine or tryptophan. D genes are given only for firm matches. The size entry is marked missing in some rows and otherwise reads once, few, many or a size class.

v_gene: TRBV10-3
d_gene: TRBD2
j_gene: TRBJ2-3
abundance: NA
CDR3aa: CAISGGIAGGNRDTQYF
CDR3nt: TGTGCCATCAGTGGGGGGATAGCGGGAGGGAACAGAGATACGCAGTATTTT

v_gene: TRBV4-1
d_gene: TRBD1
j_gene: TRBJ2-7
abundance: few
CDR3aa: CASSPGGTGEYEQYF
CDR3nt: TGCGCCAGCAGCCCCGGCGGGACAGGGGAATACGAGCAGTACTTC

v_gene: TRBV6-1
d_gene: NA
j_gene: TRBJ1-2
abundance: NA
CDR3aa: CASSELGGGAGTNGYTF
CDR3nt: TGTGCCAGCAGTGAACTCGGAGGTGGGGCAGGGACCAATGGCTACACCTTC

v_gene: TRBV27
d_gene: NA
j_gene: TRBJ2-7
abundance: few
CDR3aa: CASSLSLGRVAYEQYF
CDR3nt: TGTGCCAGCAGTTTATCTTTGGGTCGGGTTGCCTACGAGCAGTACTTC

v_gene: TRBV6-5
d_gene: NA
j_gene: TRBJ1-1
abundance: NA
CDR3aa: CASSYHRWTEAFF
CDR3nt: TGTGCCAGCAGTTACCACAGATGGACTGAAGCTTTCTTT

v_gene: TRBV5-5
d_gene: TRBD2
j_gene: TRBJ2-7
abundance: NA
CDR3aa: CASSLLADSTYEQYF
CDR3nt: TGTGCCAGCAGCTTGCTAGCGGACTCAACCTACGAGCAGTACTTC

v_gene: TRBV7-9
d_gene: NA
j_gene: TRBJ1-4
abundance: NA
CDR3aa: CASRGLFNEKLFF
CDR3nt: TGTGCCAGCAGGGGACTGTTTAATGAAAAACTGTTTTTT

v_gene: TRBV27
d_gene: NA
j_gene: TRBJ1-5
abundance: NA
CDR3aa: CASSSVGGWQPQHF
CDR3nt: TGTGCCAGCAGTTCTGTGGGCGGGTGGCAGCCCCAGCATTTT

v_gene: TRBV9
d_gene: NA
j_gene: TRBJ2-5
abundance: NA
CDR3aa: CASSVDHAETQYF
CDR3nt: TGTGCCAGCAGCGTAGACCATGCAGAGACCCAGTACTTC

v_gene: TRBV10-3
d_gene: NA
j_gene: TRBJ1-3
abundance: NA
CDR3aa: CAISRDAGKDTIYF
CDR3nt: TGTGCCATCAGCCGGGACGCGGGGAAGGACACCATATATTTT

v_gene: TRBV27
d_gene: TRBD2
j_gene: TRBJ2-5
abundance: NA
CDR3aa: CASSRLAGALGVTQYF
CDR3nt: TGTGCCAGCAGCCGACTAGCGGGGGCCTTGGGGGTGACCCAGTACTTC

v_gene: TRBV7-8
d_gene: NA
j_gene: TRBJ1-1
abundance: NA
CDR3aa: CASSVQGPYTEAFF
CDR3nt: TGTGCCAGCAGCGTACAGGGCCCCTACACTGAAGCTTTCTTT

v_gene: TRBV6-6
d_gene: NA
j_gene: TRBJ2-1
abundance: once
CDR3aa: CASQKGAGSYNEQFF
CDR3nt: TGTGCCAGCCAAAAAGGGGCAGGCTCCTACAATGAGCAGTTCTTC

v_gene: TRBV29-1
d_gene: NA
j_gene: TRBJ1-2
abundance: NA
CDR3aa: CSVPLPDGTNYGYTF
CDR3nt: TGCAGCGTACCCCTACCCGACGGAACTAACTATGGCTACACCTTC

v_gene: TRBV4-1
d_gene: TRBD1
j_gene: TRBJ2-7
abundance: NA
CDR3aa: CASSREQGLLYEQYF
CDR3nt: TGCGCCAGCAGCCGAGAACAGGGGTTATTATACGAGCAGTACTTC

v_gene: TRBV7-2
d_gene: TRBD2
j_gene: TRBJ2-5
abundance: NA
CDR3aa: CASSFLAGGPETQYF
CDR3nt: TGTGCCAGCAGCTTCTTAGCGGGGGGGCCGGAGACCCAGTACTTC

v_gene: TRBV5-4
d_gene: TRBD2
j_gene: TRBJ2-3
abundance: once
CDR3aa: CASRESGGAPDTQYF
CDR3nt: TGTGCCAGCAGGGAGAGCGGGGGGGCTCCAGATACGCAGTATTTT

v_gene: TRBV6-4
d_gene: NA
j_gene: TRBJ2-1
abundance: medium-sized
CDR3aa: CASSAGSYNEQFF
CDR3nt: TGTGCCAGCAGTGCGGGCTCCTACAATGAGCAGTTCTTC

v_gene: TRBV5-1
d_gene: NA
j_gene: TRBJ1-5
abundance: few
CDR3aa: CASSFRGDQPQHF
CDR3nt: TGCGCCAGCAGCTTTCGGGGCGATCAGCCCCAGCATTTT

v_gene: TRBV6-1
d_gene: TRBD1
j_gene: TRBJ2-7
abundance: NA
CDR3aa: CASRFRDRVYEQYF
CDR3nt: TGTGCCAGCAGATTCCGGGACAGGGTCTACGAGCAGTACTTC

v_gene: TRBV7-8
d_gene: TRBD1
j_gene: TRBJ1-3
abundance: NA
CDR3aa: CASSSGQGKRGNTIYF
CDR3nt: TGTGCCAGCAGCTCGGGACAGGGAAAACGTGGAAACACCATATATTTT

v_gene: TRBV7-8
d_gene: NA
j_gene: TRBJ2-3
abundance: NA
CDR3aa: CASSPIESGRQYF
CDR3nt: TGTGCCAGCAGCCCCATTGAGTCGGGACGGCAGTATTTT

v_gene: TRBV27
d_gene: TRBD2
j_gene: TRBJ2-2
abundance: NA
CDR3aa: CASRSSSGSTGELFF
CDR3nt: TGTGCCAGCAGATCCAGTAGCGGGAGTACCGGGGAGCTGTTTTTT

v_gene: TRBV5-1
d_gene: NA
j_gene: TRBJ2-7
abundance: once
CDR3aa: CASSLAVGSSYEQYF
CDR3nt: TGCGCCAGCAGCTTGGCCGTGGGGAGCTCCTACGAGCAGTACTTC

v_gene: TRBV6-5
d_gene: NA
j_gene: TRBJ1-2
abundance: NA
CDR3aa: CASSYSAGDVYGYTF
CDR3nt: TGTGCCAGCAGTTATTCGGCAGGGGATGTTTATGGCTACACCTTC